The 15 T cell receptor beta chains listed next were all sequenced from one sample in a study of OX40 agonist ivuxolimab in advanced cancers. The data were produced by immunoSEQ multiplex PCR, yet TCRdb's version contains in-frame clones alone and is incomplete. The sample carries tens of thousands of clones, about 80% recorded once. The sequenced sample was CD4+ or CD8+ T cells sorted from blood, obtained in a trial of the OX40 agonist ivuxolimab. The receptor source for this set is an adult with an advanced solid tumor such as melanoma, head and neck, liver or kidney cancer.

The CDR3 region has the DNA TGTGCCAGCAGCTTAGCGTATTTAGGGACGAAAGAGACCCAGTACTTC. Translating gives CASSLAYLGTKETQYF. V gene TRBV7-9 combines with J gene TRBJ2-5; D tentatively fits TRBD1 or TRBD2 (5 bases each). V lost 0 bases, J lost 3 bases, and 14 bases lay in between. Germline assignment: CDR1 SEHNR and CDR2 FQNEAQ (reference sequence). The CDR3 runs 16 residues.

This clone was counted once. This rearrangement joins TRBV5-4 to TRBJ1-1; perhaps TRBD1 as D (5 bases). Trimming shortened V by 0 bases and J by 2 bases, and 11 bases separated the two germline ends. The CDR3 is made up of 15 amino acids. Per germline, CDR1 SGHNT and CDR2 YYREEE (reference sequence). For the CDR3, the DNA is TGTGCCAGCAGCTTGGGTGCGGGGACTAACACTGAAGCTTTCTTT. It yields the protein CASSLGAGTNTEAFF.

The chain is built from TRBV30 and TRBJ2-2; 12 bases align to TRBD1. CDR1 is GTSNPN, CDR2 SVGIG, per germline (reference sequence). This CDR3 has 15 amino acids. The ends lost 8 bases at V and 1 base at J; junction bases unmatched: 5. The CDR3 sequence is CAGTGGPKNTGELFF. CDR3 bases: TGTGCCGGGACAGGGGGCCCTAAGAACACCGGGGAGCTGTTTTTT.

The V gene is TRBV27, the J gene TRBJ2-3; no firm D call. The CDR3 spans 14 residues. Germline loops: CDR1 MNHEY, CDR2 SMNVEV (reference sequence). Trimming removed 2 bases from V and 8 bases from J, with 14 bases in between. The CDR3 sequence: CASSLTSYYGTQYF. Written as DNA, the CDR3 is TGTGCCAGCAGTTTAACTTCCTACTATGGTACGCAGTATTTT.

This clone has more than one count but fewer than ten. The chain is built from TRBV6-1 and TRBJ1-1; D is uncertain. Germline loops: CDR1 MNHNS, CDR2 SASEGT. The ends were cut back, 11 bases at V and 3 bases at J, with 16 bases in the middle. This CDR3 comprises 13 residues. This chain's CDR3 is CAALPTRYTEAFF. CDR3 nucleotide sequence: TGTGCCGCCTTGCCAACGCGATACACTGAAGCTTTCTTT.

The V gene is TRBV9, the J gene TRBJ1-3; D not certain. Germline values: CDR1 SGDLS, CDR2 YYNGEE. V was clipped by 3 bases and J by 3 bases, with 13 bases between them. The CDR3 sequence is 15 residues long. The CDR3 is CASSARGSRGNTIYF. For the CDR3, the DNA is TGTGCCAGCAGCGCCCGGGGATCTCGTGGAAACACCATATATTTT.

The chain carries TRBV6-6 and TRBJ2-7; TRBD2 might be the D (6 bases). This CDR3 contains 13 residues. Trimming cost V 6 bases and J 3 bases, with 12 bases left between them. Germline loops: CDR1 MNHNY, CDR2 SVGAGI (reference sequence). The CDR3 reads CASRSAGLYEQYF. Here the CDR3 DNA reads TGTGCCAGCAGGAGCGCGGGACTCTACGAGCAGTACTTC.

This clone was counted once. The V call is TRBV6-5, the J call TRBJ1-2; D possibly corresponds to TRBD1 (5 bases). The germline V gene has CDR1 MNHEY and CDR2 SVGAGI. Trimming removed 0 bases at V and 6 bases at J, with 14 bases between. This CDR3 spans 15 amino acids. The DNA for the CDR3 is TGTGCCAGCAGTTACTCGATCCGGGGGAGAAATGGCTACACCTTC. Translating it yields CASSYSIRGRNGYTF.

The chain joins TRBV2 to TRBJ2-3; the D is unclear. CDR3 length equals 11 residues. Germline CDR1 SNHLY, CDR2 FYNNEI. V was pared by 4 bases and J by 5 bases, with 4 bases between. CDR3 DNA: TGTGCCAGCAGTGCCGTAGATACGCAGTATTTT. Translating gives CASSAVDTQYF.

This chain joins TRBV7-6 and TRBJ1-1; 7 bases are a match to TRBD1. Germline-derived CDR1 and CDR2 are SGHVS and FNYEAQ. The CDR3 covers 16 residues. V shed 8 bases, J shed 0 bases, and the junction held 12 bases outside the gene matches. The CDR3 DNA reads as TGTGCCAGCTCAGCTTACGCGGGACAGCTGAACACTGAAGCTTTCTTT. This gives the protein CASSAYAGQLNTEAFF.

V usage is TRBV30 and J usage is TRBJ2-7; no definite D call. Germline CDR1 reads GTSNPN; CDR2 reads SVGIG (reference sequence). CDR3 length: 13 residues. V was cut by 1 base and J by 7 bases, with 14 bases left in between. Written as DNA, the CDR3 is TGTGCCTGGAGTGGGTTAGGAATCTGGGAGCAGTACTTC. Amino acid sequence: CAWSGLGIWEQYF. Complete variable domain (other parts from reference TRBV30 and TRBJ2-7): SQTIHQWPATLVQPVGSPLSLECTVEGTSNPNLYWYRQAAGRGLQLLFYSVGIGQISSEVPQNLSASRPQDRQFILSSKKLLLSDSGFYLCAWSGLGIWEQYFGPGTRLTVT.

This chain joins TRBV10-3 and TRBJ2-3; D is possibly TRBD1 (6 bases). Per the germline V gene, CDR1 is ENHRY and CDR2 is SYGVKD. The germline V and J ends were trimmed by 9 bases and 4 bases, with 17 bases remaining between them. This CDR3 spans 14 amino acids. The chain's CDR3 is CAINTGINADTQYF. Here the CDR3 DNA reads TGTGCCATTAACACAGGGATAAACGCAGATACGCAGTATTTT.

The gene calls are TRBV15 and TRBJ2-1; D is unclear. The germline V gene encodes CDR1 LNHNV and CDR2 YYDKDF (reference sequence). Trimming took off 5 bases at V and 4 bases at J, with 9 bases between the two ends. CDR3 length equals 13 residues. The CDR3, as DNA: TGTGCCACCAGCGGTAGCTGGTACAATGAGCAGTTCTTC. As protein: CATSGSWYNEQFF.

The rearrangement uses TRBV7-3 and TRBJ2-3; tentative D call: TRBD2 (6 bases). The CDR3 runs to 15 residues. V shed 5 bases and J shed 7 bases, with 19 bases lying between them. Germline CDR1 and CDR2: SGHTA and FQGTGA. The CDR3 loop is CASSPDPGRGNTQYF. In DNA, the CDR3 is TGTGCCAGCAGCCCGGACCCCGGTCGGGGGAATACGCAGTATTTT.

The chain combines TRBV11-2 with TRBJ2-2; 14 bases are a match to TRBD2. There are 17 residues in the CDR3. The V segment lost 5 bases and the J segment 4 bases; nucleotides outside the gene matches: 6. Germline CDR1 SGHAT, CDR2 FQNNGV. Here the CDR3 DNA reads TGTGCCAGCAGCCCACGGACTAGCGGGGGGAGCACCGGGGAGCTGTTTTTT. This sequence encodes CASSPRTSGGSTGELFF.